The TCR beta chain under discussion was sequenced for a study of blood T cell repertoires in COVID-19. Overall study context: Material from acute and convalescent COVID-19 was sourced from the United States, Italy and Spain. From T cells, B-cell-depleted T cells, or PBMCs came the material, which was cDNA or gDNA.

Original data processing: Amplified reference gene primers provided the basis for estimating nucleated cell counts. Repertoires were generated with immunoSEQ multiplex PCR, while TCRdb's copy carries only in-frame clones and drops some. V and J calls and clone size are those listed in that table; D and trimming were worked out from the DNA. The table lists around 200,000 clones, about nine tenths of them singletons. Trimming shortened V by 1 base and J by 5 bases, and 9 bases separated the two germline ends. The length of the CDR3 is 14 residues. Per the germline V gene, CDR1 is LNHDA and CDR2 is SQIVND (reference sequence).

The clonotype was recovered from a young man with acute or convalescent COVID-19. Specimen: peripheral blood. The chain has TRBV19 and TRBJ1-5, with a weak D call TRBD1 (6 bases). CDR3 sequence (DNA): TGTGCCAGTAGTATAGTGGCAGGGGATCAGCCCCAGCATTTT. Amino acids: CASSIVAGDQPQHF.